A single sample gave rise to the 20 T cell receptor beta chains below, sequenced in a study of cytomegalovirus exposure and HLA in healthy donors. Primers included in the PCR were 60 Vbeta and 13 Jbeta primers. Sequencing was performed with immunoSEQ multiplex PCR; in TCRdb, only in-frame clones are kept and a portion is missing. Of about 190,000 clones in the sample, around 77% were seen once. Source material: PBMCs. These TCRs come from a woman under 30 in good health and CMV-seronegative.

CDR3 protein: CASSKVPQGGGNQPQHF. The CDR3 coding sequence is TGTGCCAGCAGCAAAGTCCCACAGGGCGGAGGCAATCAGCCCCAGCATTTT. V is TRBV21-1 and J is TRBJ1-5; TRBD1, the D gene given by the table, was not confirmed from the DNA. TRBV21-1 is termed a pseudogene. The CDR3 covers 17 residues.

The CDR3 sequence is CASSPIAGGSYEQYF. DNA of the CDR3: TGTGCCAGCAGTCCTATAGCGGGGGGATCCTACGAGCAGTACTTC. The chain joins TRBV27 to TRBJ2-5; TRBD2 aligns across 10 bases. The J call may be mistaken, given a closer DNA end match to TRBJ2-7. The CDR3 covers 15 residues. Germline CDR1 and CDR2: MNHEY and SMNVEV (reference sequence).

This chain uses TRBV5-1 with TRBJ2-3, with D unresolved. The CDR3 is 12 residues long. CDR1 is SGHRS, CDR2 YFSETQ, per germline. Deletions cut 4 bases from V and 5 bases from J, with 8 bases between. The CDR3 loop reads CASSPTRDTQYF. The CDR3, as DNA: TGCGCCAGCAGCCCAACAAGAGATACGCAGTATTTT.

The chain combines TRBV6-5 with TRBJ1-1; possible D gene TRBD1, 6 bases. V was clipped by 0 bases and J by 11 bases, with 16 bases between them. The CDR3 loop spans 14 amino acids. Germline V gene data show CDR1 as MNHEY and CDR2 as SVGAGI. The chain's CDR3 is CASSYSVGARDAFF. In DNA form, the CDR3 reads TGTGCCAGCAGTTACTCGGTGGGGGCGCGTGATGCTTTCTTT.

The chain employs TRBV9 and TRBJ1-3; D is possibly TRBD1 (6 bases). The CDR3 runs 16 residues. Germline CDR1 SGDLS, CDR2 YYNGEE. V was trimmed by 0 bases and J by 2 bases, leaving 12 bases between them. The chain's CDR3 is CASSVALQGTGNTIYF. CDR3 nucleotide sequence: TGTGCCAGCAGCGTAGCTCTTCAGGGGACTGGAAACACCATATATTTT.

The chain carries TRBV11-2 and TRBJ2-5, with 8 positions matching TRBD2. The germline V gene encodes CDR1 SGHAT and CDR2 FQNNGV. J lost 5 bases, V lost 5 bases, and 10 bases had no gene match. The CDR3 runs 15 residues. The CDR3 DNA reads TGTGCCAGCAGCACGGGGGGGGCAAGTTCGGAGACCCAGTACTTC. This sequence encodes CASSTGGASSETQYF.

The chain uses TRBV14 and TRBJ2-7; D is unresolved. Germline V lookup: CDR1 SGHDN, CDR2 FVKESK. The V end lost 2 bases, the J end lost 4 bases, and 6 bases lay between the germline ends. The CDR3 is 12 residues long. The CDR3 loop is CASSQSPYEQYF. CDR3 coding DNA: TGTGCCAGCAGCCAATCCCCTTACGAGCAGTACTTC.

The V gene is TRBV11-2, the J gene TRBJ2-4, with TRBD2 identical over 8 bases. The CDR3 extends over 15 amino acids. J lost 7 bases, V lost 0 bases, and 5 bases had no gene match. Germline loops: CDR1 SGHAT, CDR2 FQNNGV. CDR3 in amino acids: CASSLDSGKDNIQYF. The CDR3 DNA reads TGTGCCAGCAGCTTAGATAGCGGGAAGGATAACATTCAGTACTTC.

This clone was found a few times. V and J are TRBV5-1 and TRBJ2-7; 11 bases are a match to TRBD1. The CDR3 extends over 13 amino acids. Germline values: CDR1 SGHRS, CDR2 YFSETQ. Losses at the gene ends were 3 bases for V and 6 bases for J; bases not matched to a gene: 2. The CDR3 region has the DNA TGCGCCAGCAGCTGGGACAGGGGGGCCGAGCAGTACTTC. It encodes CASSWDRGAEQYF.

CDR3 coding DNA: TGCGCCAGCAGCCAAGGGAGAGAGTATGGCTACACCTTC. Its protein is CASSQGREYGYTF. This chain uses TRBV4-3 with TRBJ1-2; no firm D call. This CDR3 has 13 residues. Trimming pared 1 base from V and 5 bases from J, leaving 8 bases between. Germline CDR1 is LGHNA and CDR2 is YSLEER.

This clone was counted a few times. This chain's CDR3 is CASSLRLSGQGSNYGYTF. The CDR3 DNA sequence: TGTGCCAGCAGCTTAAGGCTAAGTGGACAGGGGTCTAACTATGGCTACACCTTC. The chain joins TRBV7-8 to TRBJ1-2, with 9 bases matching TRBD1. CDR1 is SGHVS, CDR2 FQNEAQ, per germline. V lost 2 bases, J lost 0 bases, and 10 bases stayed unmatched. This CDR3 is 18 amino acids long.

The CDR3 sequence is CASSLTGGGNQPQHF. CDR3 nucleotides: TGTGCCAGCAGTTTAACAGGGGGGGGCAATCAGCCCCAGCATTTT. The rearrangement joins TRBV28 to TRBJ1-5, with 8 bases identical to TRBD1. The V gene end was trimmed by 2 bases and the J gene end by 2 bases; junction bases not matched to a gene: 2. In germline, CDR1 is MDHEN, CDR2 SYDVKM. This CDR3 is built from 15 residues.

DNA for the CDR3: TGTGCCAGCAGCTTTGGGGGCGTCGGAGGCTACACCTTC. It specifies CASSFGGVGGYTF. The chain couples TRBV7-2 to TRBJ1-2; D might be TRBD1 (6 bases). CDR3 length equals 13 residues. V shed 3 bases and J shed 8 bases, with 13 bases lying between them. Germline V gene data show CDR1 as SGHTA and CDR2 as FQGNSA.

About this clone: The same CDR3 can be traced to other DNA sequences in this sample. The chain has TRBV7-2 and TRBJ2-3, with no clear D. Germline V CDR1 and CDR2: SGHTA, FQGNSA. The CDR3 contains 14 residues. Trimming cost V 8 bases and J 6 bases, with 18 bases left between them. The CDR3 region has the DNA TGTGCCAGCTTAAGTAGTCGTGGTCTTGATACGCAGTATTTT. As protein: CASLSSRGLDTQYF. Together with reference TRBV7-2 and TRBJ2-3, the CDR3 gives the full variable domain: GAGVSQSPSNKVTEKGKDVELRCDPISGHTALYWYRQSLGQGLEFLIYFQGNSAPDKSGLPSDRFSAERTGGSVSTLTIQRTQQEDSAVYLCASLSSRGLDTQYFGPGTRLTVL.

The chain uses TRBV18 and TRBJ1-1, with D tentatively TRBD1 (5 bases). The length of the CDR3 is 14 residues. Germline lookup yields CDR1 KGHSH and CDR2 LQKENI. The V and J ends lost 5 bases and 1 base respectively, with 11 bases between them. This chain's CDR3 is CASSVKDTNTEAFF. DNA of the CDR3: TGTGCCAGCTCAGTAAAGGACACGAACACTGAAGCTTTCTTT.

The chain links TRBV10-3 to TRBJ1-2, with D perhaps matching TRBD1 (6 bases). Germline V gene lookup returns CDR1 ENHRY and CDR2 SYGVKD. V lost 4 bases and J lost 2, with 11 bases in between. The CDR3 has 14 amino acids. CDR3 sequence: CAISGETGNYGYTF. The CDR3 coding sequence is TGTGCCATCAGTGGGGAGACAGGAAACTATGGCTACACCTTC.

The chain employs TRBV19 and TRBJ1-6; 7 bases map to TRBD1. V was clipped by 4 bases and J by 9 bases; unmatched bases: 12. This CDR3 comprises 16 residues. From germline, CDR1 is LNHDA and CDR2 SQIVND (reference sequence). The CDR3 reads CASSTQGGPGGSPLHF. The CDR3 DNA is TGTGCCAGTAGTACCCAGGGGGGCCCCGGAGGTTCACCCCTCCACTTT.

CDR3 sequence reads: CASSVYRRGTDTQYF. The CDR3 nucleotides are TGTGCCAGCAGTGTTTATCGCAGGGGCACAGATACGCAGTATTTT. This chain joins TRBV2 and TRBJ2-3; tentative D call: TRBD1 (5 bases). The germline V and J ends were trimmed by 4 bases and 1 base, with 12 bases remaining between them. The CDR3 extends over 15 amino acids. Germline V gene lookup returns CDR1 SNHLY and CDR2 FYNNEI.

This clone occurred once. The chain combines TRBV7-2 with TRBJ2-7, with D unresolved. This CDR3 is 14 amino acids long. The germline gives CDR1 SGHTA, CDR2 FQGNSA. The V and J ends lost 6 bases and 6 bases respectively, with 18 bases between them. Written as DNA, the CDR3 is TGTGCCAGCAGTCGAGGTAGTCTGATTGGCGAGCAGTACTTC. It codes for CASSRGSLIGEQYF.

The rearrangement links TRBV7-9 to TRBJ2-7, with 7 bases lining up with TRBD1. Germline values: CDR1 SEHNR, CDR2 FQNEAQ (reference sequence). V dropped 5 bases and J dropped 5; count of bases not matched to a gene: 12. The CDR3 has 15 amino acids. Here the CDR3 DNA reads TGTGCCAGCAGCCAATCCGGGACAGTTGTCGACGAGCAGTACTTC. Translating gives CASSQSGTVVDEQYF.